Listed below are T cell receptor beta chains from one sample, sequenced in a study of blood T cell repertoires in COVID-19. Using immunoSEQ multiplex PCR, the repertoire was profiled, and TCRdb retains in-frame clones only, with some absent. The table has 400,000 to 450,000 clones, around 89% seen once; the top ten hold 10% to 15%. Sequenced sample: peripheral blood. The receptor source for this set is a woman in her forties or fifties with COVID-19, enrolled during active disease. Each CDR3 is given with its conserved first and last residue. A D gene is named only where the DNA matches it firmly. The size entry is marked missing in some rows and otherwise reads once, few, many or a size class.

>TRBJ1-1|-|-|TRBV29-1
TGCAGCGCTACGGACAAGGTGAACACTGAAGCTTTCTTT
CSATDKVNTEAFF
>TRBJ1-5|-|few|TRBV6-6
TGTGCCAGCAGTTACTCGATGAGGCAGAGGATTCAGCCCCAGCATTTT
CASSYSMRQRIQPQHF
>TRBJ1-1|-|-|TRBV5-1
TGCGCCAGCAGCCGGGCAGGGCTGGACACTGAAGCTTTCTTT
CASSRAGLDTEAFF
>TRBJ2-5|-|-|TRBV3-1/TRBV3-2
TGTGCCAGCAGCCGGGGGGACCAAGAGACCCAGTACTTC
CASSRGDQETQYF
>TRBJ2-5|-|-|TRBV20-1
TGCAGTGCTGGGGAGCTAGAGACCCAGTACTTC
CSAGELETQYF
>TRBJ2-3|TRBD1|-|TRBV5-1
TGCGCCAGCAGCTTAGGGGGCCGGGGCACAGATACGCAGTATTTT
CASSLGGRGTDTQYF
>TRBJ1-4|-|-|TRBV5-4
TGTGCCAGCAGCTTACAGAGTGCAACTAATGAAAAACTGTTTTTT
CASSLQSATNEKLFF
>TRBJ1-4|TRBD1|once|TRBV9
TGTGCCAGCAGCCCGGACAGGTATAATGAAAAACTGTTTTTT
CASSPDRYNEKLFF
>TRBJ1-2|TRBD1|-|TRBV11-1
TGTGCCAGCAGCTTAACGGGACAGGGGAACTATGGCTACACCTTC
CASSLTGQGNYGYTF
>TRBJ2-2|-|-|TRBV2
TGTGCCAGCAGTCGGGACTCCCCGGCGAACACCGGGGAGCTGTTTTTT
CASSRDSPANTGELFF
>TRBJ2-5|TRBD2|-|TRBV11-2
TGTGCCAGCAGCCCCAGGACTAGCGGAGAAGAGACCCAGTACTTC
CASSPRTSGEETQYF
>TRBJ2-3|-|once|TRBV11-2
TGTGCCAGCAGCGTAACAGTGAGTGATACGCAGTATTTT
CASSVTVSDTQYF
>TRBJ2-1|-|-|TRBV7-3
TGTGCCAGCAGCTTAACGGTAGGCCCAGGGGATGAGCAGTTCTTC
CASSLTVGPGDEQFF
>TRBJ2-3|-|-|TRBV27
TGTGCCAGCACCCCCCCAGCAGATACGCAGTATTTT
CASTPPADTQYF
>TRBJ2-3|-|few|TRBV5-1
TGCGCCAGCAGCTTGGATGGAGGGTGGGGGACAGATACGCAGTATTTT
CASSLDGGWGTDTQYF
>TRBJ1-2|-|few|TRBV6-6
TGTGCCAGCAGTTACTCGGGAGGGGCCGAGGTTGGCTACACCTTC
CASSYSGGAEVGYTF
>TRBJ1-1|-|once|TRBV25-1
TGTGCCAGCAGGGGACACGAACTCGTGAACACTGAAGCTTTCTTT
CASRGHELVNTEAFF
>TRBJ2-2|TRBD1|-|TRBV11-3
TGTGCCAGCAGCGTAGACAGGGACGGGGAGCTGTTTTTT
CASSVDRDGELFF
>TRBJ1-1|TRBD1|-|TRBV19
TGTGCCAGTAGTATAGGACAGGGGGTCCCTGAAGCTTTCTTT
CASSIGQGVPEAFF
>TRBJ2-3|-|-|TRBV4-1
TGCGCCAGCAGCCTATTGGCGGGGGCGGTATTACTCACAGATACGCAGTATTTT
CASSLLAGAVLLTDTQYF
>TRBJ2-6|-|-|TRBV24-1
TGTGCCACCAGTGATTCGGACACCTCTGGGGCCAACGTCCTGACTTTC
CATSDSDTSGANVLTF
>TRBJ1-1|-|-|TRBV3-1/TRBV3-2
TGTGCCAGCAGCCTCAGGGGAACTGAAGCTTTCTTT
CASSLRGTEAFF
>TRBJ1-4|-|-|TRBV2
TGTGCCAGCAAGGCAGCCAGGGAAAAACTGTTTTTT
CASKAAREKLFF
>TRBJ1-1|TRBD1|-|TRBV6-6
TGTGCCAGCGGAGTTTTACAGGGGGATTCGAACACTGAAGCTTTCTTT
CASGVLQGDSNTEAFF
>TRBJ2-2|TRBD1|-|TRBV5-1
TGCGCCAGCAGCCCCCGGTCGGACAGGGGGACCGGGGAGCTGTTTTTT
CASSPRSDRGTGELFF
>TRBJ1-2|-|-|TRBV12-3/TRBV12-4
TGTGCCAGCAGTTTCCCCCCGGGGAAAGGCTACACCTTC
CASSFPPGKGYTF
>TRBJ2-1|TRBD1|-|TRBV6-5
TGTGCCAGCAGTTACTCCGACAGGGGCCCCTACAATGAGCAGTTCTTC
CASSYSDRGPYNEQFF
>TRBJ2-6|-|-|TRBV6-5
TGTGCCAGCAGTTACTCGGACTCCACTGGGGCCAACGTCCTGACTTTC
CASSYSDSTGANVLTF
>TRBJ1-5|-|-|TRBV18
TGTGCCAGCTCACCCGTGGATCAGGATCAGCCCCAGCATTTT
CASSPVDQDQPQHF
>TRBJ1-6|-|-|TRBV2
TGTGCCAGCAGTTATCGGGACTTGCATTCACCCCTCCACTTT
CASSYRDLHSPLHF
>TRBJ2-3|-|once|TRBV19
TGTGCCAGTAAAGCGCGGGGCAAAGATACGCAGTATTTT
CASKARGKDTQYF
>TRBJ2-5|-|-|TRBV30
TGTGCCTGGAGGGCCTCAGGGACCGGGGGGACCCAGTACTTC
CAWRASGTGGTQYF
>TRBJ1-2|TRBD1|-|TRBV6-2/TRBV6-3
TGTGCCAGCGGTTCCGGGACAGGGGGAGACTACACCTTC
CASGSGTGGDYTF
>TRBJ1-6|-|-|TRBV7-3
TGTGCCAGCAGCTTAATGAGTAACAATTCACCCCTCCACTTT
CASSLMSNNSPLHF
>TRBJ2-7|-|-|TRBV28
TGTGCCAGCAGTGCCGACATATACTACGAGCAGTACTTC
CASSADIYYEQYF
>TRBJ1-1|-|-|TRBV6-5
TGTGCCCACAGGAGGGGAGGGAACACTGAAGCTTTCTTT
CAHRRGGNTEAFF
>TRBJ2-5|-|once|TRBV11-1
TGTGCCAGCAGCTTCCCCGGGACAAAAGAGACCCAGTACTTC
CASSFPGTKETQYF
>TRBJ1-2|-|-|TRBV9
TGTGCCAGCACCTCTACAGGGTACTCTAACTATGGCTACACCTTC
CASTSTGYSNYGYTF
>TRBJ1-4|TRBD1|-|TRBV6-5
TGTGCCAGCAGTTTTGGACAGGCCGCAACTAATGAAAAACTGTTTTTT
CASSFGQAATNEKLFF
>TRBJ1-2|-|-|TRBV4-2
TGTGCCAGCAGCCAAGTGATGACATCGGGCTACACCTTC
CASSQVMTSGYTF
>TRBJ2-3|-|-|TRBV12-3/TRBV12-4
TGTGCCAGCAGTTTAACTAGCACAGATACGCAGTATTTT
CASSLTSTDTQYF
>TRBJ1-5|TRBD1|-|TRBV28
TGTGCCAGCAGTCTTGGACAGGCCCTCAATCAGCCCCAGCATTTT
CASSLGQALNQPQHF
>TRBJ1-4|-|-|TRBV29-1
TGCAGCGTTGCTCCGAGGGCTAATGAAAAACTGTTTTTT
CSVAPRANEKLFF
>TRBJ2-3|-|-|TRBV2
TGTGCCAGCATAAAACTAGACCCTAACGAGTTGGATACGCAGTATTTT
CASIKLDPNELDTQYF
>TRBJ1-3|-|few|TRBV18
TGTGCCAGCTCACCAGGGGGCCAAGCGGGAAACACCATATATTTT
CASSPGGQAGNTIYF
>TRBJ1-1|-|-|TRBV19
TGTGCCAGTTCGCAGGGGATAGGGACTGAAGCTTTCTTT
CASSQGIGTEAFF